A single sample gave rise to the 8 T cell receptor beta chains below, sequenced in a study of T-cell memory formation after mild COVID-19. TCRdb reprocessed the 5' RACE reads with MiXCR, giving one entry per CDR3 protein. This sample has about 290,000 distinct CDR3 sequences, with over 15% found just once. Sequenced sample: PBMCs or a T cell subset sorted from them (not recorded which). These receptor sequences come from a young man who had mild COVID-19 (a few samples of this study predate the infection). Cell type and time point are not known.

With regard to this clonotype: At one of its ends the junction is not consistent with the germline gene, which may arise from a read error. The genes are TRBV7-9 and TRBJ1-2, with a tentative D call TRBD1 (5 bases). The CDR3 runs to 12 residues. CDR1 is SEHNR and CDR2 is FQNEAQ in the germline V gene (reference sequence). The CDR3 DNA follows: TGTGCCAGCAGCTTCACAGGCTATGGCCACACCTTC. Translation: CASSFTGYGHTF.

The chain links TRBV2 to TRBJ1-1; no firm D call. The CDR3 loop spans 11 amino acids. V lost 4 bases, J lost 9 bases, and 9 bases lay in between. The germline gives CDR1 SNHLY, CDR2 FYNNEI. The CDR3 region is CASSAGRQAFF. In DNA form, the CDR3 reads TGTGCCAGCAGTGCCGGCCGTCAAGCTTTCTTT.

This clonotype was detected only a few times. The rearrangement joins TRBV27 to TRBJ2-1; D perhaps matches TRBD1 (5 bases). The V end lost 7 bases, the J end lost 13 bases, and 14 bases lay between the germline ends. Germline loops: CDR1 MNHEY, CDR2 SMNVEV (reference sequence). This CDR3 has 11 amino acids. The CDR3 spells CASNLGEPQFF. DNA for the CDR3: TGTGCCAGCAACCTAGGGGAACCTCAGTTCTTC.

CDR3 loop: CASSLDLASGSYEQYF. The CDR3 DNA sequence: TGTGCCAGCAGCTTAGATTTAGCTAGCGGATCCTACGAGCAGTACTTC. The V gene is TRBV11-2, the J gene TRBJ2-7; 7 bases match TRBD2. V lost 0 bases, J lost 1 base, and 6 bases stayed unmatched. Per the germline V gene, CDR1 is SGHAT and CDR2 is FQNNGV. This CDR3 region has 16 residues.

The genes are TRBV20-1 and TRBJ1-6; 7 bases are a match to TRBD1. J lost 8 bases, V lost 5 bases, and 9 bases had no gene match. CDR1 is DFQATT and CDR2 is SNEGSKA in the germline V gene (reference sequence). The CDR3 spans 14 residues. This CDR3 reads CSAPKTGRDSPLHF. Written as DNA, the CDR3 is TGCAGTGCTCCAAAGACAGGGAGGGATTCACCCCTCCACTTT.

This clonotype was counted at least ten times. The chain has TRBV4-1 and TRBJ2-1, with 8 nucleotides matching TRBD2. The V and J ends lost 2 bases and 8 bases, in that order; junction bases with no gene match: 5. Germline V gene data show CDR1 as MGHRA and CDR2 as YSYEKL. This CDR3 has 14 residues. The CDR3 loop reads CASSQPAGVDEQFF. CDR3 in DNA: TGCGCCAGCAGCCAACCAGCGGGGGTGGATGAGCAGTTCTTC.

The chain recombines TRBV24-1 with TRBJ1-2; no clear D. Trimming left V 5 bases short and J 8 bases short, with 11 bases between. CDR1 is KGHDR and CDR2 is SFDVKD in the germline V gene. This CDR3 is 12 amino acids long. Here the CDR3 reads CATSAQGIGYTF. The CDR3 DNA follows: TGTGCCACCAGTGCGCAAGGGATCGGCTACACCTTC.

This clonotype was seen a handful of times. The rearrangement links TRBV28 to TRBJ1-2; 9 nucleotides line up with TRBD1. Germline-derived CDR1 and CDR2 are MDHEN and SYDVKM. V was pared by 6 bases and J by 1 base, with 6 bases of the junction left unmatched. The CDR3 has 15 residues. The DNA for the CDR3 is TGTGCCAGCAGACCGGGACAGGGTTTTAACTATGGCTACACCTTC. It codes for CASRPGQGFNYGYTF.